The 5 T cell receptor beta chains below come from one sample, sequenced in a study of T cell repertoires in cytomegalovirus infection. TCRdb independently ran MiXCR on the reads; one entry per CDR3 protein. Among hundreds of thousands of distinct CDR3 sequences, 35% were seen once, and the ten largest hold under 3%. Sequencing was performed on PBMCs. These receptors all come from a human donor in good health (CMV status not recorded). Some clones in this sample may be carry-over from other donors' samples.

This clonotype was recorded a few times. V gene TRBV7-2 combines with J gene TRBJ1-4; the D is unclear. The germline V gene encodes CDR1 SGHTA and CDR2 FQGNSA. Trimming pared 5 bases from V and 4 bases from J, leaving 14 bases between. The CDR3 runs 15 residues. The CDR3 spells CASSLGGYRNEKLFF. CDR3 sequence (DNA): TGTGCCAGCAGCCTCGGCGGGTACCGTAATGAAAAACTGTTTTTT. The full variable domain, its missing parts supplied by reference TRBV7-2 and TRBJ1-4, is GAGVSQSPSNKVTEKGKDVELRCDPISGHTALYWYRQSLGQGLEFLIYFQGNSAPDKSGLPSDRFSAERTGGSVSTLTIQRTQQEDSAVYLCASSLGGYRNEKLFFGSGTQLSVL.

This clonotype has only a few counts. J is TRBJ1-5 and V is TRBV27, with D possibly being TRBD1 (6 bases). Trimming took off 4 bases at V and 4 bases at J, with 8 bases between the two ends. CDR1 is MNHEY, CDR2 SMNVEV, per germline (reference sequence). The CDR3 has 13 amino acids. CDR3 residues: CASSWTENQPQHF. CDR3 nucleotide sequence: TGTGCCAGCAGTTGGACAGAAAATCAGCCCCAGCATTTT.

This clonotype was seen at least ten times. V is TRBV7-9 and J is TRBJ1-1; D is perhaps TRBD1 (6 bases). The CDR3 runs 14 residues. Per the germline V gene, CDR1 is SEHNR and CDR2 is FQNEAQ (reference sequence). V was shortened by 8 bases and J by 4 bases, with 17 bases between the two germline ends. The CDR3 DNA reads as TGTGCCAGCTCCTACTCGGGCAGGGGCACTGAAGCTTTCTTT. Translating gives CASSYSGRGTEAFF.

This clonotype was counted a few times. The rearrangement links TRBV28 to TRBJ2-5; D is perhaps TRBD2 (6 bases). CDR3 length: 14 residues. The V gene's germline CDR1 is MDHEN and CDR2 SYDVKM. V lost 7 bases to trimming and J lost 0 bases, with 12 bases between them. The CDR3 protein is CASTGAGNQETQYF. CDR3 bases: TGTGCCAGCACCGGGGCGGGGAACCAAGAGACCCAGTACTTC.

The CDR3 DNA is TGTGCCAGCAGCGTAGATGGGGTCGATACGCAGTATTTT. Translating it yields CASSVDGVDTQYF. The chain employs TRBV9 and TRBJ2-3; D is unclear. Germline loops: CDR1 SGDLS, CDR2 YYNGEE. This CDR3 comprises 13 residues. V was shortened by 0 bases and J by 6 bases, with 8 bases between the two germline ends.